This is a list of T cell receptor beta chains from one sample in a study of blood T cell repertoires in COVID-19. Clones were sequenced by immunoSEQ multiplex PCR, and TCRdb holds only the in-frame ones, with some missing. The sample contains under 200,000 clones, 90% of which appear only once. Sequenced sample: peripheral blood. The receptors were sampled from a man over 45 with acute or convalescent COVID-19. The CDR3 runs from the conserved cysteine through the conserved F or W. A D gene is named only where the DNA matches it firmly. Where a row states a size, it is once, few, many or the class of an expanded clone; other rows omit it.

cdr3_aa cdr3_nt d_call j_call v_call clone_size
CASRNTGELFF TGTGCCTCGAGGAACACCGGGGAGCTGTTTTTT . TRBJ2-2 TRBV10-3 .
CASRSRRDNQPQHF TGTGCCAGTAGGAGCCGGCGGGACAATCAGCCCCAGCATTTT . TRBJ1-5 TRBV19 .
CASSPQGTGLETQYF TGTGCCAGCAGCCCCCAAGGGACAGGGTTGGAGACCCAGTACTTC TRBD1 TRBJ2-5 TRBV11-2 .
CASSFGTGGFNEQFF TGTGCCAGCAGCTTCGGGACAGGGGGCTTCAATGAGCAGTTCTTC TRBD1 TRBJ2-1 TRBV7-2 .
CASSYSLPHNSPLHF TGTGCCAGCAGTTACTCCCTACCTCATAATTCACCCCTCCACTTT . TRBJ1-6 TRBV6-6 .
CASSLAILGFTEAFF TGTGCCAGCAGCTTAGCGATTCTCGGGTTTACTGAAGCTTTCTTT . TRBJ1-1 TRBV7-8 .
CASSLVAAKNIQYF TGTGCCAGCAGCTTAGTGGCAGCCAAAAACATTCAGTACTTC . TRBJ2-4 TRBV7-2 .
CASSEQGADEKLFF TGTGCCAGCTCAGAACAGGGGGCGGATGAAAAACTGTTTTTT TRBD1 TRBJ1-4 TRBV18 .
CASSRGTSGGYEQYF TGCGCCAGCAGCCGCGGCACTAGCGGGGGGTACGAGCAGTACTTC TRBD2 TRBJ2-7 TRBV5-1 .
CASSLMGETNYGYTF TGCGCCAGCAGCTTGATGGGAGAAACTAACTATGGCTACACCTTC . TRBJ1-2 TRBV5-1 .
CASSYPVLETQYF TGTGCCAGCAGTTACCCCGTTTTAGAGACCCAGTACTTC . TRBJ2-5 TRBV6-2/TRBV6-3 .
CAGYGTGGPYEQYF TGTGCCGGCTATGGGACAGGGGGTCCCTACGAGCAGTACTTC TRBD1 TRBJ2-7 TRBV2 .
CASSLGGEDTQYF TGTGCCAGCAGCTTAGGGGGAGAGGATACGCAGTATTTT . TRBJ2-3 TRBV7-2 .
CSVAELAGANYGYTF TGCAGCGTTGCGGAATTGGCAGGCGCTAACTATGGCTACACCTTC . TRBJ1-2 TRBV29-1 .
CASSQRASGPYEQYF TGTGCCAGCAGCCAAAGGGCTAGCGGGCCATACGAGCAGTACTTC TRBD2 TRBJ2-7 TRBV11-1 .
CASSQEQGARRNEQFF TGTGCCAGCAGCCAAGAACAGGGGGCTAGGAGGAATGAGCAGTTCTTC TRBD1 TRBJ2-1 TRBV3-1/TRBV3-2 .
CASSLALGTGTYNEQFF TGTGCCAGCAGCTTAGCGCTCGGGACAGGCACTTACAATGAGCAGTTCTTC TRBD1 TRBJ2-1 TRBV7-6 .
CASSFGTGGEKLFF TGCGCCAGCAGCTTCGGGACAGGAGGCGAAAAACTGTTTTTT TRBD1 TRBJ1-4 TRBV5-1 .
CAITREMTSGGRDTQYF TGTGCCATCACCAGAGAGATGACTAGCGGGGGGAGGGATACGCAGTATTTT TRBD2 TRBJ2-3 TRBV10-3 .
CASLEERSSYNEQFF TGTGCCTCCCTCGAGGAGCGGAGCTCCTACAATGAGCAGTTCTTC . TRBJ2-1 TRBV19 .
CASSPPSRRTRADTQYF TGTGCCAGCAGCCCGCCGTCCCGGCGCACCAGGGCAGATACGCAGTATTTT . TRBJ2-3 TRBV7-2 .
CASSQAVTRTANEKLFF TGTGCCAGCAGCCAAGCGGTCACCCGAACCGCTAATGAAAAACTGTTTTTT . TRBJ1-4 TRBV3-1/TRBV3-2 .
CASNLRDSATSPLHF TGTGCCAGCAACTTACGGGACAGCGCAACATCACCCCTCCACTTT TRBD1 TRBJ1-6 TRBV28 few
CAIGTSGGLNTGELFF TGTGCCATCGGGACTAGCGGGGGACTGAACACCGGGGAGCTGTTTTTT TRBD2 TRBJ2-2 TRBV10-3 once
CASSQTSGPQYTQYF TGTGCCAGTAGCCAGACTAGCGGACCACAATATACGCAGTATTTT TRBD2 TRBJ2-3 TRBV19 .
CASKVLGGTDTQYF TGTGCCAGCAAGGTCCTAGGAGGGACAGATACGCAGTATTTT . TRBJ2-3 TRBV14 .